The 24 T cell receptor beta chains below all came from one sample that was sequenced in a study of cytomegalovirus exposure and HLA in healthy donors (TCRdb year 2017). Library preparation employed the immunoSEQ multiplex PCR assay. A mixture of 60 forward primers for TCR Vbeta segments and 13 reverse primers for TCR Jbeta segments was used in the multiplex PCR. The table comes from immuneACCESS by way of TCRdb, which keeps in-frame sequences with V and J called. Part of the clones is missing from these tables; in studies checked, under half for an unresolved V gene and the rest for unknown reasons. The sample has 150,000 to 200,000 clones on record, about two thirds of them singletons. The ten largest clonotypes hold 8.5% to 12% of the sample. Sequencing was performed on PBMCs. Every receptor here comes from a man aged 25 to 40 in good health and CMV-seropositive.

The chain is built from TRBV7-8 and TRBJ2-7; TRBD2 agrees at 7 bases. V lost 1 base and J lost 1; bases outside the gene matches: 4. CDR3 length equals 15 residues. CDR1 SGHVS and CDR2 FQNEAQ come from the germline V gene. The CDR3 loop is CASSLELGLSYEQYF. The CDR3 DNA sequence: TGTGCCAGCAGCTTAGAGTTGGGACTATCCTACGAGCAGTACTTC. Filled out from reference TRBV7-8 and TRBJ2-7, the complete variable domain reads GAGVSQSPRYKVAKRGQDVALRCDPISGHVSLFWYQQALGQGPEFLTYFQNEAQLDKSGLPSDRFFAERPEGSVSTLKIQRTQQEDSAVYLCASSLELGLSYEQYFGPGTRLTVT.

This rearrangement joins TRBV2 to TRBJ1-2; 10 bases agree with TRBD1. The CDR3 length is 12 residues. Germline V gene lookup returns CDR1 SNHLY and CDR2 FYNNEI. V gave up 8 bases and J gave up 5 bases; unmatched junction bases: 2. The CDR3 nucleotides are TGTGCCAGCCGGGACAGGGGTTATGGCTACACCTTC. This encodes CASRDRGYGYTF.

The chain employs TRBV7-9 and TRBJ2-7; D possibly corresponds to TRBD1 (5 bases). CDR1 is SEHNR, CDR2 FQNEAQ, per germline (reference sequence). This CDR3 has 14 amino acids. The V end lost 3 bases, the J end lost 6 bases, and 15 bases lay between the germline ends. The CDR3 sequence is CASSFGQGDGEQYF. The DNA for the CDR3 is TGTGCCAGCAGCTTTGGTCAGGGCGATGGCGAGCAGTACTTC.

The chain is built from TRBV27 and TRBJ2-6; 9 nucleotides line up with TRBD1. J gave up 2 bases and V 5 bases, and 7 bases lay outside the gene matches. CDR3 length: 17 amino acids. Germline-derived CDR1 and CDR2 are MNHEY and SMNVEV (reference sequence). CDR3 coding DNA: TGTGCCAGCAGTATGACAGGGGGAGGTGCTGGGGCCAACGTCCTGACTTTC. It is translated as CASSMTGGGAGANVLTF.

The V and J genes are TRBV5-1 and TRBJ2-3; 10 nucleotides line up with TRBD2. Germline CDR1 reads SGHRS; CDR2 reads YFSETQ. This CDR3 spans 16 amino acids. V lost 3 bases, J lost 6 bases, and 10 bases stayed unmatched. The CDR3: CASSSTLLAGADTQYF. The CDR3 DNA reads TGCGCCAGCAGCTCGACCCTTCTAGCGGGAGCGGATACGCAGTATTTT.

Concerning this clone itself: One end of the junction fails to match germline, which may point to a read error. This sequence joins TRBV5-6 and TRBJ2-7, with D perhaps TRBD2 (6 bases). Germline V gene lookup returns CDR1 SGHDT and CDR2 YYEEEE. The CDR3 extends over 14 amino acids. The CDR3 sequence: CASSLAGVSYEQCF. The CDR3 nucleotides read TGTGCCAGCAGCTTGGCGGGGGTATCCTACGAGCAGTGCTTC. Filled out from reference TRBV5-6 and TRBJ2-7, the complete variable domain reads DAGVTQSPTHLIKTRGQQVTLRCSPKSGHDTVSWYQQALGQGPQFIFQYYEEEERQRGNFPDRFSGHQFPNYSSELNVNALLLGDSALYLCASSLAGVSYEQCFGPGTRLTVT.

The genes are TRBV30 and TRBJ1-4; 7 bases map to TRBD1. The CDR3 is made up of 13 amino acids. Germline CDR1 GTSNPN, CDR2 SVGIG (reference sequence). The V segment lost 8 bases and the J segment 5 bases; nucleotides outside the gene matches: 8. The CDR3 sequence is CARSGGGNEKLFF. The CDR3 coding sequence is TGTGCCCGATCAGGGGGTGGGAATGAAAAACTGTTTTTT.

V usage is TRBV2 and J usage is TRBJ1-2; D gene uncertain. Deletions cut 2 bases from V and 0 bases from J, with 7 bases between. The CDR3 is 14 amino acids. The germline CDR1 and CDR2 sequences are SNHLY and FYNNEI. CDR3 DNA: TGTGCCAGCAGTGAATCGACTTCTAACTATGGCTACACCTTC. This translates into CASSESTSNYGYTF.

The chain employs TRBV5-1 and TRBJ2-3; 7 nucleotides align to TRBD2. This CDR3 contains 14 residues. Trimming took 5 bases from V and 0 from J; bases not matched to a gene: 3. From germline, CDR1 is SGHRS and CDR2 YFSETQ. This chain's CDR3 is CASRLTSSTDTQYF. Here the CDR3 DNA reads TGCGCCAGCAGACTGACTAGCAGCACAGATACGCAGTATTTT.

The CDR3 loop reads CASSTDRQETQYF. Written as DNA, the CDR3 is TGTGCCAGCAGCACTGACAGACAAGAGACCCAGTACTTC. The rearrangement links TRBV7-3 to TRBJ2-5; tentative D call: TRBD1 (5 bases). Germline V lookup: CDR1 SGHTA, CDR2 FQGTGA. There are 13 residues in the CDR3. V lost 5 bases, J lost 2 bases, and 9 bases lay in between. The full variable domain, rest sourced from reference TRBV7-3 and TRBJ2-5, is GAGVSQTPSNKVTEKGKYVELRCDPISGHTALYWYRQSLGQGPEFLIYFQGTGAADDSGLPNDRFFAVRPEGSVSTLKIQRTERGDSAVYLCASSTDRQETQYFGPGTRLLVL.

This clone turned up a few times. V gene TRBV18 combines with J gene TRBJ2-4, with D possibly matching TRBD1 (7 bases). Deletions cut 1 base from V and 1 base from J, with 17 bases between. The CDR3 covers 18 residues. Germline loops: CDR1 KGHSH, CDR2 LQKENI. CDR3 in amino acids: CASSPQGGGGSAKNIQYF. In DNA form, the CDR3 reads TGTGCCAGCTCACCACAGGGTGGAGGGGGCTCGGCCAAAAACATTCAGTACTTC.

This chain links TRBV10-3 with TRBJ1-3; maybe TRBD1 (5 bases). The CDR3 is 13 residues long. The V gene's germline CDR1 is ENHRY and CDR2 SYGVKD. Deletions cut 9 bases from V and 4 bases from J, with 13 bases between. CDR3 sequence (DNA): TGTGCCATGGAGGAGGGGAACGGAAACACCATATATTTT. Amino acid sequence: CAMEEGNGNTIYF.

The rearrangement joins TRBV19 to TRBJ2-3; 8 nucleotides agree with TRBD2. This CDR3 spans 14 amino acids. V trimming: 8 bases; J trimming: 6 bases; junction bases outside the gene matches: 10. Germline loops: CDR1 LNHDA, CDR2 SQIVND (reference sequence). The CDR3 bases are TGTGCCAGTTCACCGGGACTAGGGCAGGATACGCAGTATTTT. Amino acid sequence: CASSPGLGQDTQYF.

The chain links TRBV10-3 to TRBJ2-7, with 10 bases identical to TRBD1. Germline lookup yields CDR1 ENHRY and CDR2 SYGVKD. The CDR3 runs to 17 residues. Trimming took 6 bases from V and 0 from J; bases not matched to a gene: 11. Here the CDR3 reads CAIRRGTGAESSYEQYF. DNA of the CDR3: TGTGCCATCAGGCGAGGGACAGGGGCCGAGAGCTCCTACGAGCAGTACTTC.

V usage is TRBV11-2 and J usage is TRBJ2-3; the D gene is possibly TRBD1 (5 bases). Per the germline V gene, CDR1 is SGHAT and CDR2 is FQNNGV. There are 14 residues in the CDR3. V was cut by 2 bases and J by 3 bases, with 9 bases left in between. CDR3: CASSLQGGTDTQYF. The CDR3 region has the DNA TGTGCCAGCAGCTTACAGGGTGGGACAGATACGCAGTATTTT.

This clone occurred a few times. The chain has TRBV10-3 and TRBJ1-3, with unresolved D. The CDR3 contains 15 residues. V gave up 6 bases and J gave up 1 base, with 13 bases separating them. CDR1 and CDR2 from the germline V gene are ENHRY and SYGVKD. The CDR3: CAIREGPGSGNTIYF. Written as DNA, the CDR3 is TGTGCCATCAGGGAAGGCCCCGGGTCTGGAAACACCATATATTTT.

This clone was counted a few times. V and J are TRBV2 and TRBJ1-4; D gene ambiguous. Germline V CDR1 and CDR2: SNHLY, FYNNEI. Trimming left V 7 bases short and J 0 bases short, with 9 bases between. The CDR3 is 14 residues long. The CDR3 DNA is TGTGCCAGCACAACAGCCGCAACTAATGAAAAACTGTTTTTT. Its translation is CASTTAATNEKLFF.

This clone turned up a few times. This chain uses TRBV28 with TRBJ2-7; D possibly corresponds to TRBD1 (7 bases). Germline lookup yields CDR1 MDHEN and CDR2 SYDVKM. This CDR3 is 15 amino acids long. V lost 3 bases and J lost 2, with 14 bases in between. CDR3 residues: CASSFYRRGPYEQYF. The CDR3 DNA reads as TGTGCCAGCAGTTTTTATCGGAGGGGGCCCTACGAGCAGTACTTC.

This chain uses TRBV5-4 with TRBJ2-3, with TRBD1 matching over 7 bases. J lost 6 bases, V lost 4 bases, and 8 bases had no gene match. Per the germline V gene, CDR1 is SGHNT and CDR2 is YYREEE (reference sequence). This CDR3 has 14 amino acids. The DNA of the CDR3 is TGTGCCAGCAGCCCCGACAGGGCCTCGGATACGCAGTATTTT. It is translated as CASSPDRASDTQYF.

This clone was observed once. The chain has TRBV28 and TRBJ1-5, with D hard to call. V lost 6 bases to trimming and J lost 7 bases, with 13 bases between them. This CDR3 contains 13 residues. CDR1 and CDR2 (germline): MDHEN, SYDVKM. The CDR3 bases are TGTGCCAGCAGAGGATCAGGTGACCAGCCCCAGCATTTT. It codes for CASRGSGDQPQHF.

The gene calls are TRBV9 and TRBJ2-5; D ambiguous. Germline CDR1 is SGDLS and CDR2 is YYNGEE. The V and J ends lost 0 bases and 5 bases respectively, with 14 bases between them. The CDR3 covers 15 residues. CDR3: CASSVDGTPGETQYF. The CDR3 region has the DNA TGTGCCAGCAGCGTAGATGGCACCCCCGGGGAGACCCAGTACTTC.

In nucleotides, the CDR3 is TGTGCCAGTAGTATAAAGAGTTTCTACGAGCAGTACTTC. This sequence encodes CASSIKSFYEQYF. The V and J genes are TRBV19 and TRBJ2-7; D uncertain. Germline CDR1 LNHDA, CDR2 SQIVND (reference sequence). The ends were cut back, 2 bases at V and 3 bases at J, with 8 bases in the middle. The CDR3 consists of 13 residues.

The chain combines TRBV14 with TRBJ2-7; D gene ambiguous. The V end lost 4 bases, the J end lost 6 bases, and 19 bases lay between the germline ends. CDR3 size: 15 residues. Germline CDR1 reads SGHDN; CDR2 reads FVKESK. The CDR3 spells CASSPGWRWVGEQYF. CDR3 DNA: TGTGCCAGCAGCCCTGGGTGGCGGTGGGTCGGCGAGCAGTACTTC.

CDR3 bases: TGTGCCAGCTCACCACCCGTAAGAACGGAGATACAGTACTTC. Protein: CASSPPVRTEIQYF. This rearrangement joins TRBV18 to TRBJ2-4, with D unresolved. CDR1 and CDR2 from the germline V gene are KGHSH and LQKENI. Trimming cost V 0 bases and J 13 bases, with 16 bases left between them. The CDR3 has 14 residues. The full variable domain, in which reference TRBV18 and TRBJ2-4 provide the parts outside the CDR3, is NAGVMQNPRHLVRRRGQEARLRCSPMKGHSHVYWYRQLPEEGLKFMVYLQKENIIDESGMPKERFSAEFPKEGPSILRIQQVVRGDSAAYFCASSPPVRTEIQYFGAGTRLSVL.